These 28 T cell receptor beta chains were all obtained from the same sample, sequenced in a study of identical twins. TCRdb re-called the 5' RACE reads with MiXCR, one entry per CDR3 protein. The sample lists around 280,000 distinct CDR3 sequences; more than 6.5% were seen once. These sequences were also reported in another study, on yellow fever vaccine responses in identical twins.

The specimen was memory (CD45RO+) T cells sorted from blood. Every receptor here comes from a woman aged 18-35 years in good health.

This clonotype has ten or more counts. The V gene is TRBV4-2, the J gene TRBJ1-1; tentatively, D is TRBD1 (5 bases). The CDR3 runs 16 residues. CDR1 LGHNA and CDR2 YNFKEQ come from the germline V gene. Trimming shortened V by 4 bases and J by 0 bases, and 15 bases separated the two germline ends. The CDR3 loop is CASSPTGGGMNTEAFF. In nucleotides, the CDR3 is TGTGCCAGCAGCCCCACGGGGGGTGGGATGAACACTGAAGCTTTCTTT.

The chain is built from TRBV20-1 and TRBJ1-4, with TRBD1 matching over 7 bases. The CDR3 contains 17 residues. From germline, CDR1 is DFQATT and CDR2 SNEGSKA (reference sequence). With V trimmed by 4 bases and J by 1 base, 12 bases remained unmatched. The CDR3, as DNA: TGCAGTGCTACGGTAGTCGACAGGGCTGAAACTAATGAAAAACTGTTTTTT. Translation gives CSATVVDRAETNEKLFF.

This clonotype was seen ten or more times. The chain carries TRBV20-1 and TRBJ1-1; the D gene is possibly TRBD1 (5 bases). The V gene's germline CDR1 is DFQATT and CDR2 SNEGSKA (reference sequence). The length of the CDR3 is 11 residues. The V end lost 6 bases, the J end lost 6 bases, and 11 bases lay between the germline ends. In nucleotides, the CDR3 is TGCAGTGCCCACCGGGGCCCTGAAGCTTTCTTT. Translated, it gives CSAHRGPEAFF.

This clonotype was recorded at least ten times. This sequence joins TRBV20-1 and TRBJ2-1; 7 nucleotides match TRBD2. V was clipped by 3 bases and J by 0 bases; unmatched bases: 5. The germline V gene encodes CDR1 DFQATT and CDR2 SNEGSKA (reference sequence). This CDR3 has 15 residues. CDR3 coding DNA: TGCAGTGCTAGTCGGGGGGACTACTCCTACAATGAGCAGTTCTTC. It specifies CSASRGDYSYNEQFF.

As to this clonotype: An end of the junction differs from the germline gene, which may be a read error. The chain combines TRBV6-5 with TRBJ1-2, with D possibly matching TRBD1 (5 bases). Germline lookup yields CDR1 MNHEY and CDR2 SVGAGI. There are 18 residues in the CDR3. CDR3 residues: CASSSSSIQRGRDYGYPF. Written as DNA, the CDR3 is TGTGCCAGCAGTTCTTCTTCAATTCAAAGGGGCAGAGACTATGGCTACCCCTTC.

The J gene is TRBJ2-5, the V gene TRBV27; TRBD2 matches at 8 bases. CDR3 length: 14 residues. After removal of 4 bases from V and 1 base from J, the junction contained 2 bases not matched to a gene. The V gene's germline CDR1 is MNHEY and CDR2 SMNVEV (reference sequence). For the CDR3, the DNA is TGTGCCAGCAGTTACGGGGGGGCCCAAGAGACCCAGTACTTC. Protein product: CASSYGGAQETQYF.

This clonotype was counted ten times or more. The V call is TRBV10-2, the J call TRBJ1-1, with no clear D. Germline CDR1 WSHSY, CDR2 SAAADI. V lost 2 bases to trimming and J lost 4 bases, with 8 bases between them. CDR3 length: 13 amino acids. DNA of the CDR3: TGCGCCAGCAGTGAGGGTTCGGGCACTGAAGCTTTCTTT. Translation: CASSEGSGTEAFF.

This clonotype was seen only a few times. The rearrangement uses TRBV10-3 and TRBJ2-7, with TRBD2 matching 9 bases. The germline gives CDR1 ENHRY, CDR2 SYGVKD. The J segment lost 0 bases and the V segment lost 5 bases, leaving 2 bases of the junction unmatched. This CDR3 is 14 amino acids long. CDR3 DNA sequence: TGTGCCATCAGTCCTAGCGGGGCCTCCTACGAGCAGTACGTC. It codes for CAISPSGASYEQYV.

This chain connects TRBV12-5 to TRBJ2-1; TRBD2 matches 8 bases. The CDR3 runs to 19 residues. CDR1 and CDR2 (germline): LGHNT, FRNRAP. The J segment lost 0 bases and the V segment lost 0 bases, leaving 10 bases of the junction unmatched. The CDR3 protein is CASGLVLRGLASSYNEQFF. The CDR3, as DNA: TGTGCTAGTGGTTTGGTCCTACGCGGACTAGCCAGCTCCTACAATGAGCAGTTCTTC. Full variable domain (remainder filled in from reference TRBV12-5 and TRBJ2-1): DARVTQTPRHKVTEMGQEVTMRCQPILGHNTVFWYRQTMMQGLELLAYFRNRAPLDDSGMPKDRFSAEMPDATLATLKIQPSEPRDSAVYFCASGLVLRGLASSYNEQFFGPGTRLTVL.

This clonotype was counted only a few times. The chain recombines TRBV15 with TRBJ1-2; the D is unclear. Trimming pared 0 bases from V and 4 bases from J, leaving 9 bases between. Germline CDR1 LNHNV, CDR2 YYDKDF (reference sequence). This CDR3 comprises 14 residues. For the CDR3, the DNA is TGTGCCACCAGCAGAGAGAAGGGATTCTATGGCTACACCTTC. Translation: CATSREKGFYGYTF.

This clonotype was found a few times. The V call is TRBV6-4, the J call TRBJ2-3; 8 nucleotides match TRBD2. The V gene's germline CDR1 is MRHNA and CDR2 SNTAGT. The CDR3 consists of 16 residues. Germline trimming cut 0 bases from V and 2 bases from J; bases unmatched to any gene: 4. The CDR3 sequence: CASSDSSSGDTDTQYF. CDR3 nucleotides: TGTGCCAGCAGTGACTCGAGTAGCGGGGACACAGATACGCAGTATTTT.

The CDR3 region has the DNA TGCAGTGCTAGAGATACTAGCGGGAGCACCGGGGAGCTGTTTTTT. This gives the protein CSARDTSGSTGELFF. This chain links TRBV20-1 with TRBJ2-2; 11 bases are shared with TRBD2. This CDR3 spans 15 amino acids. V shed 0 bases and J 4 bases; nucleotides not matched to a gene: 1. Per the germline V gene, CDR1 is DFQATT and CDR2 is SNEGSKA (reference sequence).

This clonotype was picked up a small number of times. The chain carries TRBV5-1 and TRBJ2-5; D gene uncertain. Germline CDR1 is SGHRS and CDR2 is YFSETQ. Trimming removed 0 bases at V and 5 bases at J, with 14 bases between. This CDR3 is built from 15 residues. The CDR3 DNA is TGCGCCAGCAGCTTGGACGTGCGTAATTGGGAGACCCAGTACTTC. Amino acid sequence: CASSLDVRNWETQYF.

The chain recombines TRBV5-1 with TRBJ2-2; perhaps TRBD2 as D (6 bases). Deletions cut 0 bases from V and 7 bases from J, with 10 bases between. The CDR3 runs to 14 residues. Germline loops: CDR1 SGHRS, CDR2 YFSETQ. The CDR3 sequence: CASSLGTTVGELFF. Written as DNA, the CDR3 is TGCGCCAGCAGCTTGGGGACTACGGTCGGGGAGCTGTTTTTT.

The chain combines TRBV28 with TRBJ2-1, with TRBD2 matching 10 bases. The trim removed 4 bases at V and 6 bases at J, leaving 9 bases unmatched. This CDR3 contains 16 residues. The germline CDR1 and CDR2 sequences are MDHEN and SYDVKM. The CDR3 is CASSSPAGGEFNEQFF. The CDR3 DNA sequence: TGTGCCAGCAGTTCCCCAGCGGGGGGGGAATTCAATGAGCAGTTCTTC.

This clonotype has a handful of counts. The CDR3 coding sequence is TGCAGTGCTCGCCTAAACCTCAATGAGCAGTTCTTC. Translating gives CSARLNLNEQFF. The chain links TRBV20-1 to TRBJ2-1; D not resolved. Germline CDR1 DFQATT, CDR2 SNEGSKA (reference sequence). V was pared by 5 bases and J by 6 bases, with 11 bases between. This CDR3 is 12 amino acids long.

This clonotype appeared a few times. CDR3 nucleotide sequence: TGCGCCAGCAGTCAATCAAGCCTTTACGAGCAGTACGTC. Encoded protein: CASSQSSLYEQYV. The chain uses TRBV23-1 and TRBJ2-7; D ambiguous. TRBV23-1 is an ORF for which the function is uncertain. Trimming cost V 0 bases and J 4 bases, with 7 bases left between them. The CDR3 covers 13 residues.

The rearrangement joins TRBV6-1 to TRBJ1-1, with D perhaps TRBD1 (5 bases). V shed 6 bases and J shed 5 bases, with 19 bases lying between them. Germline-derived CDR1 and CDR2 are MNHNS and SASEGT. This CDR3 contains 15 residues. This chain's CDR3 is CASSLVGETGTEAFF. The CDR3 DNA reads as TGTGCCAGCAGCCTAGTAGGGGAAACGGGGACTGAAGCTTTCTTT.

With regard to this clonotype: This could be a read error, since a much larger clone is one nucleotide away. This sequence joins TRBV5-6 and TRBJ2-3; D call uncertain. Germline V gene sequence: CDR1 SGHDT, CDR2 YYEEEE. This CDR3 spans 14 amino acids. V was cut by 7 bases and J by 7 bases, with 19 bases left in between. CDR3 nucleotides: TGTGCCAGCGGCGCCGGACCGATCCTTTATACGCAGTATTTT. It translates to CASGAGPILYTQYF.

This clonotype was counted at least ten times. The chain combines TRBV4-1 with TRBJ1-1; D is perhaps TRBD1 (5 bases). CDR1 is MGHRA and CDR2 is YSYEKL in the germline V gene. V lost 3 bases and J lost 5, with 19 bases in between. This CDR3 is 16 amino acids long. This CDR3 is CASSHGPGTAKTEAFF. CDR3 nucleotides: TGCGCCAGCAGCCACGGCCCCGGGACGGCGAAAACTGAAGCTTTCTTT.

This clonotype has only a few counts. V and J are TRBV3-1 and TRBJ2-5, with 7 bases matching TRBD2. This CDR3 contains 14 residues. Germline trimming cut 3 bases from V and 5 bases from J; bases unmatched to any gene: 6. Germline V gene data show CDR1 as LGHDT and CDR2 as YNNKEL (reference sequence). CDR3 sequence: CASSQGDYWETQYF. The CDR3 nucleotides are TGTGCCAGCAGCCAGGGGGACTATTGGGAGACCCAGTACTTC.

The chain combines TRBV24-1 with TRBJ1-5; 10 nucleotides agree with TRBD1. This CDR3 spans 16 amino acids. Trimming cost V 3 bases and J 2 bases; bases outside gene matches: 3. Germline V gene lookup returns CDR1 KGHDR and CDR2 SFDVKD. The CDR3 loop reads CATSDGDRGGNQPQHF. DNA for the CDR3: TGTGCCACCAGTGATGGGGACAGGGGAGGCAATCAGCCCCAGCATTTT.

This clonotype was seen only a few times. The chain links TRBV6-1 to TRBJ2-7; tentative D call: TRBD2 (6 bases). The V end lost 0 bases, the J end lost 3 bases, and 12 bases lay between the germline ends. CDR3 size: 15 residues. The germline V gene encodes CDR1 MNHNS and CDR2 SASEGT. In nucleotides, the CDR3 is TGTGCCAGCAGTGAAGCGGGCGGGAAAGTCTACGAGCAGTACTTC. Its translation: CASSEAGGKVYEQYF.

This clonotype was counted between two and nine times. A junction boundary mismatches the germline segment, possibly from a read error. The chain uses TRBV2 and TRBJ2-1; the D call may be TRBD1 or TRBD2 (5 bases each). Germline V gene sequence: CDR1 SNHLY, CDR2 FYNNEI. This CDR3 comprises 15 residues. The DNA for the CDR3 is TGTGCCAGCAGGGAAGGGACCTACTCTCTAGATGAGCAGTTCTTC. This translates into CASREGTYSLDEQFF.

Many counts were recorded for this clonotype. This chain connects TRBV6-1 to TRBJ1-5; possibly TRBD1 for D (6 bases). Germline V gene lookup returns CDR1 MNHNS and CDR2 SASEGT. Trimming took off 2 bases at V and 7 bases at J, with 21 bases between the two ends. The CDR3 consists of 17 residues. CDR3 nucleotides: TGTGCCAGCAGTGAAATGGGTCCCCGGGGGCGCGGACAGCCCCAGCATTTT. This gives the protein CASSEMGPRGRGQPQHF.

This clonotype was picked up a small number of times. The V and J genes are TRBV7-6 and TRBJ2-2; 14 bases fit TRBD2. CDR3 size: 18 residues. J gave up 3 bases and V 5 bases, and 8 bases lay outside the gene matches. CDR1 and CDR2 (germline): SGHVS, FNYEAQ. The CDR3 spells CASSPRLAGGNHTGELFF. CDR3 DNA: TGTGCCAGCAGCCCGAGACTAGCGGGAGGGAATCACACCGGGGAGCTGTTTTTT.

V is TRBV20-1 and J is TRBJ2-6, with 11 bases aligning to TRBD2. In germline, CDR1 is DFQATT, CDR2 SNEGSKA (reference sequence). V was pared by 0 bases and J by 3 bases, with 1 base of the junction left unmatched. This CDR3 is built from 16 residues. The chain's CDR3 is CSARELAGVGANVLTF. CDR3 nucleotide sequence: TGCAGTGCTAGAGAACTAGCGGGAGTTGGGGCCAACGTCCTGACTTTC.

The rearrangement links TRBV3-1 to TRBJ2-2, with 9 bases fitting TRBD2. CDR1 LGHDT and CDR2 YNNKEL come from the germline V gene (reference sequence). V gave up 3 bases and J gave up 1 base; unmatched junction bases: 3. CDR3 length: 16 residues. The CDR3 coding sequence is TGTGCCAGCAGCCACTCTAGCGGGGTGAACACCGGGGAGCTGTTTTTT. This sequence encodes CASSHSSGVNTGELFF.